This TCR beta chain was observed in a study of T cells expressing NK-cell markers. TCRdb re-called the 5' RACE reads and gives one entry per CDR3 protein, without DNA. The record lists over 100,000 distinct CDR3 sequences, of which the ten most abundant hold around a sixth. CDR3 length: 13 residues. Germline values: CDR1 SGHDT, CDR2 YYEEEE. This receptor was identified in a woman between 18 and 69 years old in good health. Sequenced input: blood T cells: a sorted CD56 or NKG2C T cell subset, CD4+ or CD8+ T cells, or bulk PBMC T cells (not recorded which). V usage is TRBV5-6 and J usage is TRBJ2-3. The CDR3 region is CASKGNYWVTQYF.